This T cell receptor beta chain was observed in a study of OX40 agonist ivuxolimab in advanced cancers. The table came from immunoSEQ multiplex PCR; TCRdb's copy has only in-frame clones and leaves some out. The table records tens of thousands of clones, about 86% of them present only once. The CDR3 contains 14 residues. The junction had 10 bases not matched to a gene; V was cut back by 3 bases and J by 9 bases. Germline CDR1 and CDR2: KGHSH and LQKENI. Sequenced material: CD4+ or CD8+ T cells sorted from blood, taken in a trial of the OX40 agonist ivuxolimab. This TCR came from an adult with an advanced solid tumor such as melanoma, head and neck, liver or kidney cancer. The chain employs TRBV18 and TRBJ1-1, with 7 bases matching TRBD1. CDR3 coding DNA: TGTGCCAGCTCACCCATAGGAGGGGGCCGGAAAGCTTTCTTT. Its translation: CASSPIGGGRKAFF.